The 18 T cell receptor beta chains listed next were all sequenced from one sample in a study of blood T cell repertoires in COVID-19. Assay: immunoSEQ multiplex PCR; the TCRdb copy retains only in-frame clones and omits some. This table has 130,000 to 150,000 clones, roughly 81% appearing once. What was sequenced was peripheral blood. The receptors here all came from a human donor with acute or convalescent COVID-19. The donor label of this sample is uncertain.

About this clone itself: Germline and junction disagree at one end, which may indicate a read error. The CDR3 nucleotides read TGTGCTAGCAGCTGGGGGGACAGGAGCTCTGGAAACACCATATATTTT. Its translation: CASSWGDRSSGNTIYF. This chain joins TRBV7-7 and TRBJ1-3, with 8 positions matching TRBD1. Looked up from germline, CDR1 is SSHAT and CDR2 is FNYEAQ (reference sequence). The CDR3 extends over 16 amino acids. The whole variable domain, filled in from reference TRBV7-7 and TRBJ1-3, reads GAGVSQSPRYKVTKRGQDVTLRCDPISSHATLYWYQQALGQGPEFLTYFNYEAQPDKSGLPSDRFSAERPEGSISTLTIQRTEQRDSAMYRCASSWGDRSSGNTIYFGEGSWLTVV.

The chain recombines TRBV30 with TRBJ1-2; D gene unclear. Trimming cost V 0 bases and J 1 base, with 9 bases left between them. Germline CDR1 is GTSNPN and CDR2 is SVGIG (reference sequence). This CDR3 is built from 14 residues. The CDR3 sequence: CAWSVRRSNYGYTF. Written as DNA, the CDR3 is TGTGCCTGGAGTGTACGACGGAGTAACTATGGCTACACCTTC. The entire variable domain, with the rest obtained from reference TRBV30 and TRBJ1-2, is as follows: SQTIHQWPATLVQPVGSPLSLECTVEGTSNPNLYWYRQAAGRGLQLLFYSVGIGQISSEVPQNLSASRPQDRQFILSSKKLLLSDSGFYLCAWSVRRSNYGYTFGSGTRLTVV.

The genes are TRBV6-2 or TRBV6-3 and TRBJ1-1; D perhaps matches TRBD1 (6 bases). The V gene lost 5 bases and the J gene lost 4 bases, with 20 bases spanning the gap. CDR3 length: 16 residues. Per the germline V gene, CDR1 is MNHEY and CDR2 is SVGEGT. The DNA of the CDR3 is TGTGCCAGCAGTCGTCGGACAGCTAGAACGGCCACTGAAGCTTTCTTT. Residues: CASSRRTARTATEAFF.

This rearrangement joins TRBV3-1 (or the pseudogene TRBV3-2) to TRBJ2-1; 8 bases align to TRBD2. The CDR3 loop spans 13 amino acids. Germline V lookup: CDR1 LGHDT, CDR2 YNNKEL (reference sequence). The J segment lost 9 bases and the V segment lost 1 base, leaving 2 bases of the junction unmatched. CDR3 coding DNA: TGTGCCAGCAGCCAAGCTCGGGGGGGTGAGCAGTTCTTC. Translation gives CASSQARGGEQFF.

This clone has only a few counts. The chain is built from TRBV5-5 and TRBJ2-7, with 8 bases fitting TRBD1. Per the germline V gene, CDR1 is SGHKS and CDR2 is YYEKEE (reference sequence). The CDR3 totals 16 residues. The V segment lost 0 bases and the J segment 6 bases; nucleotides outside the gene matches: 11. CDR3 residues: CASSLAPGRGHPEQYF. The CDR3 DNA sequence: TGTGCCAGCAGCTTGGCTCCAGGCAGGGGGCATCCCGAGCAGTACTTC. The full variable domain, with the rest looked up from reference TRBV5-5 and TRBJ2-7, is DAGVTQSPTHLIKTRGQQVTLRCSPISGHKSVSWYQQVLGQGPQFIFQYYEKEERGRGNFPDRFSARQFPNYSSELNVNALLLGDSALYLCASSLAPGRGHPEQYFGPGTRLTVT.

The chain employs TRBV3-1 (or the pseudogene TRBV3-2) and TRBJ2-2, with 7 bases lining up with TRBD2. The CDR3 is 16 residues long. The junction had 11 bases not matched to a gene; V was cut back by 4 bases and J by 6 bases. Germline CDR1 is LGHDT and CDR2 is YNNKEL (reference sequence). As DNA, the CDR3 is TGTGCCAGCAGCCGAGGATTGGGAGGGTTTCCCGGGGAGCTGTTTTTT. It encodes CASSRGLGGFPGELFF.

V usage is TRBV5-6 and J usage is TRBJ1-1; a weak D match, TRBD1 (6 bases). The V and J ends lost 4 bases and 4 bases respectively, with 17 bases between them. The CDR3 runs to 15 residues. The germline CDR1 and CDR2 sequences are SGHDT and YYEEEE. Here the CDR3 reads CASSEQGMMSTEAFF. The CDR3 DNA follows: TGTGCCAGCAGCGAGCAGGGGATGATGAGCACTGAAGCTTTCTTT.

The CDR3: CASSEWQGSANEKLFF. The CDR3 nucleotides are TGTGCCAGCAGTGAATGGCAGGGGAGCGCTAATGAAAAACTGTTTTTT. This sequence joins TRBV6-1 and TRBJ1-4; TRBD1 is a possible D gene (6 bases). The CDR3 loop spans 16 amino acids. The germline CDR1 and CDR2 sequences are MNHNS and SASEGT. Trimming removed 2 bases from V and 3 bases from J, with 13 bases in between.

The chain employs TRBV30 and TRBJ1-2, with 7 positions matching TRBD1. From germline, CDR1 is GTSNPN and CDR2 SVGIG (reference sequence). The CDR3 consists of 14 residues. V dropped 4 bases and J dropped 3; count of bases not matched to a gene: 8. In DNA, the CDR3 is TGTGCCTGGACAGCTCGACAGGGCTACTATGGCTACACCTTC. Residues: CAWTARQGYYGYTF.

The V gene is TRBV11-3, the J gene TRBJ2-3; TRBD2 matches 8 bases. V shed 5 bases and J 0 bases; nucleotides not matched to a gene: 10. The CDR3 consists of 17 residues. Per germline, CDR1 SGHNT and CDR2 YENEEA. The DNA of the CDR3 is TGTGCCAGCAGCACCTACTTAGCGGGGTCTAGCACAGATACGCAGTATTTT. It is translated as CASSTYLAGSSTDTQYF.

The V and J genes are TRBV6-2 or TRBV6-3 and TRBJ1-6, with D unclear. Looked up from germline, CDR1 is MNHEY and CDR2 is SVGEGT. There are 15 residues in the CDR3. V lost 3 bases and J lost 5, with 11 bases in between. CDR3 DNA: TGTGCCAGCAGTTATCGGTCCGCGGATAATTCACCCCTCCACTTT. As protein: CASSYRSADNSPLHF.

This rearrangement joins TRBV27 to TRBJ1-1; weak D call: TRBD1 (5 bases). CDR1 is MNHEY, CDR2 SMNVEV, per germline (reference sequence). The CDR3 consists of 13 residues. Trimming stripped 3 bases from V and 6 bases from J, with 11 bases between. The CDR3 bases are TGTGCCAGCAGTTTTTTACCAGGGTCTGAAGCTTTCTTT. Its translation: CASSFLPGSEAFF.

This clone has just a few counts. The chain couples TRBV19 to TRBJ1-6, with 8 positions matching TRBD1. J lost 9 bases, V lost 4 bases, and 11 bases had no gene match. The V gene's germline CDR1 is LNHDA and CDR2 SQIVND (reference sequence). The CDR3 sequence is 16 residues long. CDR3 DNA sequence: TGTGCCAGTAGTACCCTCGCTCCAGGGGGCGGTTCACCCCTCCACTTT. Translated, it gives CASSTLAPGGGSPLHF.

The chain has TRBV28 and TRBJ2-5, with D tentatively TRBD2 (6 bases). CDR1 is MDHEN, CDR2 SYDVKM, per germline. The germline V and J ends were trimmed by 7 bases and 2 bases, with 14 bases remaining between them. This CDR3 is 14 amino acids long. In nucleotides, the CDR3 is TGTGCCAGCAAACTCGGACTATCTCAAGAGACCCAGTACTTC. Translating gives CASKLGLSQETQYF.

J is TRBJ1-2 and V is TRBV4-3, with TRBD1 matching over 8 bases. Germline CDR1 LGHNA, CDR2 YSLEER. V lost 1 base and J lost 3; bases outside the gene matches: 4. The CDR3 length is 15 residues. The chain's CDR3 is CASSQGTGRDYGYTF. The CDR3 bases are TGCGCCAGCAGCCAAGGGACAGGGCGGGACTATGGCTACACCTTC.

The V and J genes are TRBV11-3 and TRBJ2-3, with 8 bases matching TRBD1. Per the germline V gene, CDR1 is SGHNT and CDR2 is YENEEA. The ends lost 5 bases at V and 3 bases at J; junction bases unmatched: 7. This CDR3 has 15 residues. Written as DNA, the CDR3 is TGTGCCAGCAGCGTTTCAGGGGGCTTAACAGATACGCAGTATTTT. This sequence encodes CASSVSGGLTDTQYF.

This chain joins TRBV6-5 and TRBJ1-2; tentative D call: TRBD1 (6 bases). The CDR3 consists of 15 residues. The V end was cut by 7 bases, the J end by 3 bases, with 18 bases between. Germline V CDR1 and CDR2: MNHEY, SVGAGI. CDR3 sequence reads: CASTPPRTDHYGYTF. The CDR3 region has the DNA TGTGCCAGCACCCCCCCCCGGACAGACCACTATGGCTACACCTTC.

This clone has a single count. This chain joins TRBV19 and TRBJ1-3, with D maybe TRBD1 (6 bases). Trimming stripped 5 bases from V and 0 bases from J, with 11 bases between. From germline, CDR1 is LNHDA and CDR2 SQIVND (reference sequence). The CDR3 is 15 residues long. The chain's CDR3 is CASSVGQSSGNTIYF. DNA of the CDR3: TGTGCCAGTAGTGTCGGACAGAGCTCTGGAAACACCATATATTTT.